This T cell receptor (beta chain) was recovered during a study of early T cells in non-severe SARS-CoV-2 infection. The overall study: Chains were unpaired, as sequencing was done on bulk RNA from unsorted whole blood. Study-wide points: Private and CD4 specificities were missed by VDJdb matching, which favored anti-spike CD8 responses.

This CDR3 is 15 amino acids long. V was pared by 2 bases and J by 6 bases, with 5 bases of the junction left unmatched. Germline CDR1 and CDR2: LNHDA and SQIVND (reference sequence). Individual cDNA molecules each received unique molecular identifiers attached to them. TCRdb re-called the 5' RACE reads with MiXCR, one entry per CDR3 protein. The data show 75,000 to 80,000 distinct CDR3 sequences, 11% seen once. The table lists this clonotype with a few counts. The antigen is not known. This sequence joins TRBV19 and TRBJ2-1, with TRBD2 matching over 9 bases. This receptor was obtained from an adult who was a healthcare worker with PCR-confirmed SARS-CoV-2 infection or an uninfected control (not recorded which). Specimen: whole blood, collected at baseline. The CDR3 loop is CASSIQRGAANEQFF. DNA of the CDR3: TGTGCCAGTAGTATACAGCGGGGGGCCGCCAATGAGCAGTTCTTC.